One sample yielded the 23 T cell receptor beta chains listed below, sequenced in a study of blood T cell repertoires in COVID-19. TCRdb keeps only in-frame clones here, not all; method: immunoSEQ multiplex PCR. The sample lists hundreds of thousands of clones, around 83% occurring once. Sequenced input: peripheral blood. The receptors originated from a woman aged 55-70 years with active or convalescent COVID-19.

V and J are TRBV5-1 and TRBJ2-1, with D perhaps TRBD2 (6 bases). Looked up from germline, CDR1 is SGHRS and CDR2 is YFSETQ. CDR3 size: 13 residues. Trimming removed 4 bases from V and 5 bases from J, with 10 bases in between. The CDR3 DNA reads TGCGCCAGCAGCCGGGGGATTAACAATGAGCAGTTCTTC. Translating it yields CASSRGINNEQFF. The variable domain in full, completed from reference TRBV5-1 and TRBJ2-1, reads KAGVTQTPRYLIKTRGQQVTLSCSPISGHRSVSWYQQTPGQGLQFLFEYFSETQRNKGNFPGRFSGRQFSNSRSEMNVSTLELGDSALYLCASSRGINNEQFFGPGTRLTVL.

This chain connects TRBV7-9 to TRBJ2-7; 9 bases line up with TRBD2. CDR3 length: 15 residues. V was clipped by 1 base and J by 5 bases; unmatched bases: 6. Germline V gene data show CDR1 as SEHNR and CDR2 as FQNEAQ (reference sequence). CDR3 DNA sequence: TGTGCCAGCAGCTTAGGGGCGGGGGGGACCAACGAGCAGTACTTC. Its translation is CASSLGAGGTNEQYF. The full variable domain, with the rest looked up from reference TRBV7-9 and TRBJ2-7, is DTGVSQNPRHKITKRGQNVTFRCDPISEHNRLYWYRQTLGQGPEFLTYFQNEAQLEKSRLLSDRFSAERPKGSFSTLEIQRTEQGDSAMYLCASSLGAGGTNEQYFGPGTRLTVT.

This chain uses TRBV5-1 with TRBJ2-1; TRBD2 matches at 11 bases. Germline trimming cut 0 bases from V and 10 bases from J; bases unmatched to any gene: 15. This CDR3 contains 18 residues. Germline lookup yields CDR1 SGHRS and CDR2 YFSETQ. This CDR3 is CASSLGSSGLAGPREQFF. The CDR3 region has the DNA TGCGCCAGCAGCTTGGGCTCTTCCGGACTAGCGGGTCCCAGAGAGCAGTTCTTC.

In its sample, this clone was seen a few times. The chain carries TRBV7-9 and TRBJ2-7; 7 bases agree with TRBD2. With V trimmed by 5 bases and J by 0 bases, 7 bases remained unmatched. Germline-derived CDR1 and CDR2 are SEHNR and FQNEAQ (reference sequence). The CDR3 loop spans 15 amino acids. This chain's CDR3 is CASSPSGASSYEQYF. The CDR3 bases are TGTGCCAGCAGCCCAAGCGGGGCCAGCTCCTACGAGCAGTACTTC.

Of note for this clone: Other DNA sequences in this sample translate to the same CDR3. The chain joins TRBV5-6 to TRBJ1-1, with 7 bases aligning to TRBD1. The CDR3 runs to 14 residues. Germline V lookup: CDR1 SGHDT, CDR2 YYEEEE. V lost 4 bases to trimming and J lost 1 base; unmatched junction nucleotides: 4. CDR3 in amino acids: CASSRDRANTEAFF. CDR3 sequence (DNA): TGTGCCAGCAGCCGAGACAGGGCGAACACTGAAGCTTTCTTT. Combining the CDR3 with reference TRBV5-6 and TRBJ1-1 gives the whole variable domain DAGVTQSPTHLIKTRGQQVTLRCSPKSGHDTVSWYQQALGQGPQFIFQYYEEEERQRGNFPDRFSGHQFPNYSSELNVNALLLGDSALYLCASSRDRANTEAFFGQGTRLTVV.

This clone was counted a single time. The chain joins TRBV19 to TRBJ2-2; a weak D match, TRBD2 (6 bases). Trimming removed 5 bases from V and 7 bases from J, with 11 bases in between. Germline V gives CDR1 LNHDA, CDR2 SQIVND (reference sequence). The CDR3 spans 13 residues. The CDR3 sequence is CASSWLGGGELFF. The CDR3 bases are TGTGCCAGTAGTTGGTTGGGGGGCGGGGAGCTGTTTTTT.

The chain links TRBV27 to TRBJ2-5; D not resolved. This CDR3 has 16 amino acids. CDR1 is MNHEY, CDR2 SMNVEV, per germline (reference sequence). Trimming took off 0 bases at V and 2 bases at J, with 13 bases between the two ends. Here the CDR3 reads CASSLSMSGSQETQYF. DNA for the CDR3: TGTGCCAGCAGTTTATCGATGTCAGGCTCACAAGAGACCCAGTACTTC.

The chain couples TRBV7-2 to TRBJ2-7; maybe TRBD1 (6 bases). This CDR3 comprises 14 residues. From germline, CDR1 is SGHTA and CDR2 FQGNSA. Trimming shortened V by 5 bases and J by 2 bases, and 13 bases separated the two germline ends. The CDR3 sequence is CASSPQTGAYEQYF. The CDR3 DNA reads TGTGCCAGCAGCCCCCAGACAGGTGCCTACGAGCAGTACTTC.

The chain couples TRBV6-1 to TRBJ1-1; D uncertain. Germline V gene sequence: CDR1 MNHNS, CDR2 SASEGT. The CDR3 runs 14 residues. Trimming shortened V by 2 bases and J by 1 base, and 8 bases separated the two germline ends. The CDR3 loop is CASSELGANTEAFF. The CDR3 DNA reads TGTGCCAGCAGTGAATTGGGAGCGAACACTGAAGCTTTCTTT.

V is TRBV6-2 or TRBV6-3 and J is TRBJ2-1; D perhaps matches TRBD2 (7 bases). CDR3 size: 16 residues. Trimming took 5 bases from V and 7 from J, leaving 21 bases between them. From germline, CDR1 is MNHEY and CDR2 SVGEGT. DNA for the CDR3: TGTGCCAGCAGTGGCGCGGCGGGGGCCTTTCGGAATGAGCAGTTCTTC. This codes for CASSGAAGAFRNEQFF.

The V gene is TRBV18, the J gene TRBJ2-1; 8 positions agree with TRBD2. V was pared by 3 bases and J by 6 bases, with 10 bases of the junction left unmatched. Germline CDR1 is KGHSH and CDR2 is LQKENI. This CDR3 is 16 amino acids long. In DNA form, the CDR3 reads TGTGCCAGCTCACCCCCTCGTGCGGGGGGATCCAATGAGCAGTTCTTC. Amino acids: CASSPPRAGGSNEQFF. The full variable domain, with the rest looked up from reference TRBV18 and TRBJ2-1, is NAGVMQNPRHLVRRRGQEARLRCSPMKGHSHVYWYRQLPEEGLKFMVYLQKENIIDESGMPKERFSAEFPKEGPSILRIQQVVRGDSAAYFCASSPPRAGGSNEQFFGPGTRLTVL.

The chain employs TRBV5-6 and TRBJ2-1, with D possibly TRBD1 on 6 matching bases. V dropped 4 bases and J dropped 10 bases, with 9 bases sitting between them. The CDR3 has 11 amino acids. Germline V CDR1 and CDR2: SGHDT, YYEEEE. The CDR3 coding sequence is TGTGCCAGCAGCCCCGGGACAGAGCAGTTCTTC. This codes for CASSPGTEQFF. The whole variable domain, filled in from reference TRBV5-6 and TRBJ2-1, reads DAGVTQSPTHLIKTRGQQVTLRCSPKSGHDTVSWYQQALGQGPQFIFQYYEEEERQRGNFPDRFSGHQFPNYSSELNVNALLLGDSALYLCASSPGTEQFFGPGTRLTVL.

The chain recombines TRBV6-5 with TRBJ1-6, with 9 bases fitting TRBD1. The CDR3 runs 15 residues. Losses at the gene ends were 4 bases for V and 7 bases for J; bases not matched to a gene: 5. Germline CDR1 reads MNHEY; CDR2 reads SVGAGI. The CDR3 region has the DNA TGTGCCAGCAGTTTGGGACAGGGACGGAATTCACCCCTCCACTTT. Residues: CASSLGQGRNSPLHF.

This sequence joins TRBV30 and TRBJ1-2; 8 positions match TRBD1. J gave up 3 bases and V 4 bases, and 7 bases lay outside the gene matches. From germline, CDR1 is GTSNPN and CDR2 SVGIG (reference sequence). This CDR3 spans 14 amino acids. CDR3 DNA: TGTGCCTGGAACCCGGGGACAGGCTACTATGGCTACACCTTC. Encoded protein: CAWNPGTGYYGYTF.

This clone was picked up one time. This chain joins TRBV6-5 and TRBJ2-1; D possibly corresponds to TRBD2 (5 bases). Trimming stripped 6 bases from V and 9 bases from J, with 18 bases between. CDR1 is MNHEY, CDR2 SVGAGI, per germline. This CDR3 comprises 14 residues. The CDR3 sequence is CASRPGLARGEQFF. The CDR3 bases are TGTGCCAGCAGACCCGGACTGGCACGTGGTGAGCAGTTCTTC.

V and J are TRBV5-6 and TRBJ1-2; the D is unclear. Deletions cut 1 base from V and 2 bases from J, with 3 bases between. The length of the CDR3 is 12 residues. Per the germline V gene, CDR1 is SGHDT and CDR2 is YYEEEE. The CDR3 region is CASSLLNYGYTF. In DNA, the CDR3 is TGTGCCAGCAGCTTGCTCAACTATGGCTACACCTTC.

The chain joins TRBV7-3 to TRBJ2-1; 7 positions agree with TRBD2. Trimming took 2 bases from V and 3 from J; bases not matched to a gene: 7. The germline gives CDR1 SGHTA, CDR2 FQGTGA. The length of the CDR3 is 16 residues. CDR3 nucleotides: TGTGCCAGCAGCTTATTGGGGCCTAGCGGCTACAATGAGCAGTTCTTC. This translates into CASSLLGPSGYNEQFF. Drawing the rest from reference TRBV7-3 and TRBJ2-1, the complete variable domain is GAGVSQTPSNKVTEKGKYVELRCDPISGHTALYWYRQSLGQGPEFLIYFQGTGAADDSGLPNDRFFAVRPEGSVSTLKIQRTERGDSAVYLCASSLLGPSGYNEQFFGPGTRLTVL.

This chain links TRBV29-1 with TRBJ1-2, with D possibly being TRBD1 (6 bases). This CDR3 comprises 12 residues. Germline V gene lookup returns CDR1 SQVTM and CDR2 ANQGSEA. V was clipped by 5 bases and J by 4 bases, with 11 bases between them. CDR3: CSVLQGTYGYTF. The DNA for the CDR3 is TGCAGCGTTCTTCAGGGGACCTATGGCTACACCTTC.

The chain is built from TRBV28 and TRBJ1-3; TRBD1 matches 9 bases. V lost 1 base, J lost 4 bases, and 5 bases stayed unmatched. The germline V gene encodes CDR1 MDHEN and CDR2 SYDVKM. The CDR3 contains 16 residues. Here the CDR3 reads CASSLSGTGSGNTIYF. Written as DNA, the CDR3 is TGTGCCAGCAGTTTATCCGGGACAGGGTCCGGAAACACCATATATTTT.

This CDR3 is CASSVGQGGVLHF. Written as DNA, the CDR3 is TGTGCCAGCAGCGTCGGGCAGGGGGGAGTGTTGCATTTT. The V call is TRBV9, the J call TRBJ1-5; TRBD1 agrees at 7 bases. The ends lost 2 bases at V and 15 bases at J; junction bases unmatched: 11. The germline V gene has CDR1 SGDLS and CDR2 YYNGEE. This CDR3 is 13 amino acids long. Full variable domain (remainder filled in from reference TRBV9 and TRBJ1-5): DSGVTQTPKHLITATGQRVTLRCSPRSGDLSVYWYQQSLDQGLQFLIQYYNGEERAKGNILERFSAQQFPDLHSELNLSSLELGDSALYFCASSVGQGGVLHFGDGTRLSIL.

V usage is TRBV10-2 and J usage is TRBJ2-3; TRBD2 might be the D (5 bases). Germline lookup yields CDR1 WSHSY and CDR2 SAAADI. This CDR3 comprises 13 residues. V was shortened by 8 bases and J by 2 bases, with 11 bases between the two germline ends. The CDR3 DNA is TGCGCCAGCCGAGGACTTTCCACAGATACGCAGTATTTT. Its translation is CASRGLSTDTQYF.

The CDR3 region is CASSVAGTSGGAWTDTQYF. DNA for the CDR3: TGTGCCAGCAGCGTAGCCGGGACTAGCGGGGGGGCCTGGACAGATACGCAGTATTTT. The chain recombines TRBV9 with TRBJ2-3; 16 bases line up with TRBD2. Trimming removed 0 bases from V and 3 bases from J; junction bases left unmatched: 7. This CDR3 contains 19 residues. The germline CDR1 and CDR2 sequences are SGDLS and YYNGEE.

This chain links TRBV18 with TRBJ2-5; TRBD1 matches 9 bases. The CDR3 is 17 amino acids. CDR1 and CDR2 from the germline V gene are KGHSH and LQKENI. J was trimmed by 0 bases and V by 5 bases; bases with no gene match: 10. The CDR3 coding sequence is TGTGCCAGCTCAGCCCGGGACAGGGAATTTAACCAAGAGACCCAGTACTTC. It specifies CASSARDREFNQETQYF.